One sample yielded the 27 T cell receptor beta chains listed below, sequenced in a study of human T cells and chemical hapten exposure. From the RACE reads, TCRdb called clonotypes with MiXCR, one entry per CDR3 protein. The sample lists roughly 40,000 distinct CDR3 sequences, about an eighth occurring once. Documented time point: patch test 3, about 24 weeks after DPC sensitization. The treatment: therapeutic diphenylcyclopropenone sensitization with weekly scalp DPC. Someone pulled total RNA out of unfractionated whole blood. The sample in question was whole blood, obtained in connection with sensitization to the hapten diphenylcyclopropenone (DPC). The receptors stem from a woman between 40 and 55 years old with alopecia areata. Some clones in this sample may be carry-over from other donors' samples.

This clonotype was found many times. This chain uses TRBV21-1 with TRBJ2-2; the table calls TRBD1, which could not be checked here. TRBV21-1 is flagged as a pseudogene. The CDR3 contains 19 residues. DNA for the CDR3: TGTGCCAGCAGCAAAGCTTCGGCCGCCCTAGGAGACTTCACCGGGGAGCTGTTTTTT. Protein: CASSKASAALGDFTGELFF.

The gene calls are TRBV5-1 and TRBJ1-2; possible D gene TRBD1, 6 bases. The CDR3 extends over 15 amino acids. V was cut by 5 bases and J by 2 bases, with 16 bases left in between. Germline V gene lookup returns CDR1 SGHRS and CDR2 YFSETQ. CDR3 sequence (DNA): TGCGCCAGCAGTTTCTCCCTACAGGGAAACTATGGCTACACCTTC. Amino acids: CASSFSLQGNYGYTF.

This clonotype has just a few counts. The CDR3 DNA is TGTGCCAGTAGTATAAGAGACAGGGACCGCGAGCAGTACTTC. It yields the protein CASSIRDRDREQYF. The V call is TRBV19, the J call TRBJ2-7; 7 nucleotides align to TRBD1. The CDR3 is made up of 14 amino acids. Per germline, CDR1 LNHDA and CDR2 SQIVND (reference sequence). The J segment lost 6 bases and the V segment lost 2 bases, leaving 7 bases of the junction unmatched.

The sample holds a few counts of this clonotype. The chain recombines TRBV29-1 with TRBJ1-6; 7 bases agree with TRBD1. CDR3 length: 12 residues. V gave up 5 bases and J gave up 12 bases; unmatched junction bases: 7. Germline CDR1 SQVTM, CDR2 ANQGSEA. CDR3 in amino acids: CSVRTGGEPLHF. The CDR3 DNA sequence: TGCAGCGTTCGGACAGGCGGAGAACCCCTCCACTTT.

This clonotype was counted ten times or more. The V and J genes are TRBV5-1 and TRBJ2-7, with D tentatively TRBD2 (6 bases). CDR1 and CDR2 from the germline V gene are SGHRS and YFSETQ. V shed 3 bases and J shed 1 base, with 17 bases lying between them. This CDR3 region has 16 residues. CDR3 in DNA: TGCGCCAGCAGCTCTTCTCGGGAGAGGTTTTCCTACGAGCAGTACTTC. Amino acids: CASSSSRERFSYEQYF.

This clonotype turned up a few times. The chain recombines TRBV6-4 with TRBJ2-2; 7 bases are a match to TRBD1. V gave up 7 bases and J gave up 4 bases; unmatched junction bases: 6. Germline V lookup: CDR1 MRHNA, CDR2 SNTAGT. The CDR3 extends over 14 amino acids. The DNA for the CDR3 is TGTGCCAGCAAAGGGGGCCAAACCACCGGGGAGCTGTTTTTT. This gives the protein CASKGGQTTGELFF.

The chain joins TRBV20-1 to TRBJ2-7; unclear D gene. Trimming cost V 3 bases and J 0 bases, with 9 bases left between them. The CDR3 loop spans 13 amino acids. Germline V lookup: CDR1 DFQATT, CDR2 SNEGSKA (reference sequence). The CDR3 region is CSASPTLSYEQYF. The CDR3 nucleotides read TGCAGTGCTAGTCCGACCCTCTCCTACGAGCAGTACTTC.

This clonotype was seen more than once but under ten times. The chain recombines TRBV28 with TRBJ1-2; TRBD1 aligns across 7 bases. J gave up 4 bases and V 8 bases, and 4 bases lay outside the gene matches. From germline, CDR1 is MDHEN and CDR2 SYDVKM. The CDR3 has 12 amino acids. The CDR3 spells CASHTGVYGYTF. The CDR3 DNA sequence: TGTGCCAGCCACACAGGGGTCTATGGCTACACCTTC.

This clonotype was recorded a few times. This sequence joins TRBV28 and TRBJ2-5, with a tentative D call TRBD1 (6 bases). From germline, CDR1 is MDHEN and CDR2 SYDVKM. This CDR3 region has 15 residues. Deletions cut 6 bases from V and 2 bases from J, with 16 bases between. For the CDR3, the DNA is TGTGCCAGCAGACAGGGACGGGTGTTTCAAGAGACCCAGTACTTC. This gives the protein CASRQGRVFQETQYF.

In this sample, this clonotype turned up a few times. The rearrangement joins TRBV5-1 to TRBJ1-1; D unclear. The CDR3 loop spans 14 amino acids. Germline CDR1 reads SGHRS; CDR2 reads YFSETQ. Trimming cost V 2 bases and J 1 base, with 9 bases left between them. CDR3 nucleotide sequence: TGCGCCAGCAGCTTAGGACGGCCGAACACTGAAGCTTTCTTT. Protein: CASSLGRPNTEAFF. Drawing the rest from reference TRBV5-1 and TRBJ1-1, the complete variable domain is KAGVTQTPRYLIKTRGQQVTLSCSPISGHRSVSWYQQTPGQGLQFLFEYFSETQRNKGNFPGRFSGRQFSNSRSEMNVSTLELGDSALYLCASSLGRPNTEAFFGQGTRLTVV.

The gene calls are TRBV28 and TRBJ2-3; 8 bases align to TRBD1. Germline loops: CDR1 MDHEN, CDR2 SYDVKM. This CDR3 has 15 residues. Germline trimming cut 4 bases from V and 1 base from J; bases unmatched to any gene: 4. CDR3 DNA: TGTGCCAGCAGTTCCGCGGGACAGGGCACAGATACGCAGTATTTT. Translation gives CASSSAGQGTDTQYF.

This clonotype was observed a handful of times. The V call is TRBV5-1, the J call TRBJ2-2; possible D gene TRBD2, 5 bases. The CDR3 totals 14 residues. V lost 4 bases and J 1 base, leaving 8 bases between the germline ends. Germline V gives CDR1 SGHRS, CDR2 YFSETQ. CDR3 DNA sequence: TGCGCCAGCAGCCACGGGGTGAACACCGGGGAGCTGTTTTTT. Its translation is CASSHGVNTGELFF.

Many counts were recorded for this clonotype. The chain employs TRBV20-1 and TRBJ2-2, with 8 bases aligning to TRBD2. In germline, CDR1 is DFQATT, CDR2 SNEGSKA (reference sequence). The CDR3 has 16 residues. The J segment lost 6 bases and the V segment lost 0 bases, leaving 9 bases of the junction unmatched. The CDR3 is CSARDVVSGDAGELFF. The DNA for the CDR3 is TGCAGTGCTAGAGACGTCGTTAGCGGGGATGCCGGGGAGCTGTTTTTT.

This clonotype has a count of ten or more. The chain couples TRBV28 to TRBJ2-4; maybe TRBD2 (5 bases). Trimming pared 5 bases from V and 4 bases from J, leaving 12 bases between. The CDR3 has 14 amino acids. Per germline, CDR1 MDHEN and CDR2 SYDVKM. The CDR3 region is CASSGRRGKNIQYF. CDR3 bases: TGTGCCAGCAGTGGAAGACGGGGTAAAAACATTCAGTACTTC.

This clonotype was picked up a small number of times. CDR3 DNA: TGTGCCAGCAGTCCCCCTTATATAGCGGGAGGTTACAATGAGCAGTTCTTC. Its protein is CASSPPYIAGGYNEQFF. The chain carries TRBV28 and TRBJ2-1, with 10 nucleotides matching TRBD2. The CDR3 has 17 amino acids. After removal of 5 bases from V and 4 bases from J, the junction contained 11 bases not matched to a gene. The germline V gene encodes CDR1 MDHEN and CDR2 SYDVKM.

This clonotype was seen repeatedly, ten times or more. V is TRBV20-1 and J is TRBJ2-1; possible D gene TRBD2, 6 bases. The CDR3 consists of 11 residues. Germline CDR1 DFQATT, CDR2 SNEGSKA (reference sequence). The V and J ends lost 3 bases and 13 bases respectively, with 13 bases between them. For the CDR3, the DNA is TGCAGTGCTAGTCCCGGGGGAAGACAGTTCTTC. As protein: CSASPGGRQFF.

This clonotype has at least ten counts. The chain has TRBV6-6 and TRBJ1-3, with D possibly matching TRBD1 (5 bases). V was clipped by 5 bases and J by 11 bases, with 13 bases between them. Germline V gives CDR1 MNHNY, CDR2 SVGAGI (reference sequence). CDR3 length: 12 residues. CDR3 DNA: TGTGCCAGCAGTCGGCCTGGGGACCCCATATATTTT. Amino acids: CASSRPGDPIYF.

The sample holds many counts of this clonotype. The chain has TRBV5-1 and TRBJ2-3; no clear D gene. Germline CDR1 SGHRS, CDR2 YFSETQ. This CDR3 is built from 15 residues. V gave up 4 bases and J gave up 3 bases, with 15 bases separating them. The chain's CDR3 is CASSAATLRTDTQYF. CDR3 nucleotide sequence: TGCGCCAGCAGCGCCGCCACACTGAGGACAGATACGCAGTATTTT.

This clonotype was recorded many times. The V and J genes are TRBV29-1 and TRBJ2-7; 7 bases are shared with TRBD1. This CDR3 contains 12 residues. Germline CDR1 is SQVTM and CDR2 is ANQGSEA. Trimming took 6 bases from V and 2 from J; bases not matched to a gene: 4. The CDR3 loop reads CSVTDRAYEQYF. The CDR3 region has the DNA TGCAGCGTCACCGACAGGGCCTACGAGCAGTACTTC.

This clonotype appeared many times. CDR3 DNA sequence: TGTGCCAGCAGGGAGGGGGGGAGCACAGATACGCAGTATTTT. Its translation: CASREGGSTDTQYF. The chain uses TRBV19 and TRBJ2-3, with D possibly matching TRBD2 (7 bases). There are 14 residues in the CDR3. Germline CDR1 and CDR2: LNHDA and SQIVND (reference sequence). V dropped 9 bases and J dropped 0 bases, with 13 bases sitting between them.

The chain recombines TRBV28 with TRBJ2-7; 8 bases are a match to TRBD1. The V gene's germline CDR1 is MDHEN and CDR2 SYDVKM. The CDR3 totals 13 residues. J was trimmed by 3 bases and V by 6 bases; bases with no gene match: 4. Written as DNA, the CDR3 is TGTGCCAGCAGCCGGACAGGGAGCTACGAGCAGTACTTC. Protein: CASSRTGSYEQYF.

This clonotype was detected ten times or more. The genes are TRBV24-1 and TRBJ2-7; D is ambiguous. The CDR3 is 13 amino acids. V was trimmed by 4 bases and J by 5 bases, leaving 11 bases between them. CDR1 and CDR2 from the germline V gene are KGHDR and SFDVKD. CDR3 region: CATSDPARNEQYF. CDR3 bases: TGTGCCACCAGTGACCCCGCGCGGAACGAGCAGTACTTC.

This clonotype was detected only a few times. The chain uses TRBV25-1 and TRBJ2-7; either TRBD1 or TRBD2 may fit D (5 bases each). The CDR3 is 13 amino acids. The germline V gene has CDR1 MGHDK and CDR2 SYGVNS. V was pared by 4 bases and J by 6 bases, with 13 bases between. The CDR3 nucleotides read TGTGCCAGCAGTGCTGGGGACCCTTCCGAGCAGTACTTC. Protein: CASSAGDPSEQYF.

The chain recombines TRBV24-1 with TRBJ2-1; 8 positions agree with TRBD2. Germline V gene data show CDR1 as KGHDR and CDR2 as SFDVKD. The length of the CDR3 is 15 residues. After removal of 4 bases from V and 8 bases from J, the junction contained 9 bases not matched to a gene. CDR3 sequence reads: CATSDVRGGVDEQFF. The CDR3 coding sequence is TGTGCCACCAGTGACGTCCGGGGGGGCGTCGATGAGCAGTTCTTC.

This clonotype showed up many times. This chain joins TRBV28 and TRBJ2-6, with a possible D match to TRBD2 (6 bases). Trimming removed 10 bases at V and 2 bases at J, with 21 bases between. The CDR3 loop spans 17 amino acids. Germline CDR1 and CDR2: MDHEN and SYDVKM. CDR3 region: CAILPSAGFAGANVLTF. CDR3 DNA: TGTGCCATCCTTCCTAGCGCAGGGTTCGCTGGGGCCAACGTCCTGACTTTC.

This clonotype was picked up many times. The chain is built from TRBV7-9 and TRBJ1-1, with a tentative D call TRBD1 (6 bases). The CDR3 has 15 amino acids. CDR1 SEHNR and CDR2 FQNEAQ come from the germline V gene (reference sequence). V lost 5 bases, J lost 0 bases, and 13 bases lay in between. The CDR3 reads CASSLPTGMNTEAFF. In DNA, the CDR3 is TGTGCCAGCAGCCTCCCGACAGGAATGAACACTGAAGCTTTCTTT. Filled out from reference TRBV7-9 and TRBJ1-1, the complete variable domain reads DTGVSQNPRHKITKRGQNVTFRCDPISEHNRLYWYRQTLGQGPEFLTYFQNEAQLEKSRLLSDRFSAERPKGSFSTLEIQRTEQGDSAMYLCASSLPTGMNTEAFFGQGTRLTVV.

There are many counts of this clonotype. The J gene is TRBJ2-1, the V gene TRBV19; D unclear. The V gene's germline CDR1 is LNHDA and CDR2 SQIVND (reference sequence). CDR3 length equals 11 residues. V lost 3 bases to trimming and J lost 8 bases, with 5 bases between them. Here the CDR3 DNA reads TGTGCCAGTAGTATGTCCCATGAGCAGTTCTTC. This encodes CASSMSHEQFF. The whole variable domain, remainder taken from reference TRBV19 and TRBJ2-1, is DGGITQSPKYLFRKEGQNVTLSCEQNLNHDAMYWYRQDPGQGLRLIYYSQIVNDFQKGDIAEGYSVSREKKESFPLTVTSAQKNPTAFYLCASSMSHEQFFGPGTRLTVL.